Listed here are 5 T cell receptor beta chains from one sample, sequenced in a study of blood T cell repertoires in COVID-19. TCRdb keeps only in-frame clones here, not all; method: immunoSEQ multiplex PCR. The sample includes hundreds of thousands of clones, under 90% seen only once; the top ten take approximately 1.6%. Sequenced material: PBMCs or T cells enriched from blood (not recorded which). These receptors were obtained from a man aged 40-49 years who had recovered from COVID-19.

Only one count was recorded for this clone. This chain connects TRBV18 to TRBJ2-2; a weak D match, TRBD2 (6 bases). V was clipped by 2 bases and J by 7 bases, with 8 bases between them. The CDR3 consists of 13 residues. Germline lookup yields CDR1 KGHSH and CDR2 LQKENI. CDR3: CASSPREVGELFF. CDR3 nucleotide sequence: TGTGCCAGCTCACCAAGGGAGGTCGGGGAGCTGTTTTTT.

The rearrangement uses TRBV5-1 and TRBJ1-2; D may be TRBD1 (6 bases). CDR3 length: 17 amino acids. Trimming took off 0 bases at V and 4 bases at J, with 19 bases between the two ends. CDR1 and CDR2 from the germline V gene are SGHRS and YFSETQ. CDR3 protein: CASSLAEVAGVGYGYTF. The DNA of the CDR3 is TGCGCCAGCAGCTTGGCGGAAGTCGCAGGGGTGGGCTATGGCTACACCTTC.

CDR3 DNA sequence: TGTGCCAGCAGCTTAAACTGGCGGGGAGATACGCAGTATTTT. Amino acid sequence: CASSLNWRGDTQYF. The V call is TRBV7-2, the J call TRBJ2-3; D perhaps matches TRBD2 (6 bases). CDR1 and CDR2 from the germline V gene are SGHTA and FQGNSA. The CDR3 runs 14 residues. Trimming removed 2 bases at V and 5 bases at J, with 11 bases between.

The V and J genes are TRBV30 and TRBJ1-1, with D unresolved. Per the germline V gene, CDR1 is GTSNPN and CDR2 is SVGIG (reference sequence). The V end lost 5 bases, the J end lost 1 base, and 5 bases lay between the germline ends. The CDR3 covers 11 residues. In nucleotides, the CDR3 is TGTGCCTGGGGCAGGAACACTGAAGCTTTCTTT. Translating gives CAWGRNTEAFF.

The CDR3 nucleotides are TGTGCCAGCAGAACAGGGCGATCGGGCGAGCAGTACTTC. Encoded protein: CASRTGRSGEQYF. J is TRBJ2-7 and V is TRBV28, with D perhaps TRBD1 (6 bases). CDR1 and CDR2 from the germline V gene are MDHEN and SYDVKM. Trimming removed 6 bases from V and 6 bases from J, with 15 bases in between. This CDR3 spans 13 amino acids. The full variable domain, its missing parts supplied by reference TRBV28 and TRBJ2-7, is DVKVTQSSRYLVKRTGEKVFLECVQDMDHENMFWYRQDPGLGLRLIYFSYDVKMKEKGDIPEGYSVSREKKERFSLILESASTNQTSMYLCASRTGRSGEQYFGPGTRLTVT.